Shown below are 22 T cell receptor beta chains from a single sample sequenced in a study of identical twins. One entry per CDR3 protein results from TCRdb running MiXCR on the 5' RACE reads. This sample has about 520,000 distinct CDR3 sequences, with about 20% found just once. The data were also submitted as part of a second study, on T cells expressing NK-cell markers.

The source material was CD4+ T cells sorted from blood. The receptors come from a woman aged 18 to 35 in good health.

This CDR3 reads CASRGTGAGVREETQYF. The CDR3 coding sequence is TGTGCCAGCAGAGGAACCGGAGCGGGAGTAAGGGAAGAGACCCAGTACTTC. The chain employs TRBV6-2 or TRBV6-3 and TRBJ2-5, with 8 positions matching TRBD2. The CDR3 length is 17 residues. Losses at the gene ends were 6 bases for V and 3 bases for J; bases not matched to a gene: 15. Germline lookup yields CDR1 MNHEY and CDR2 SVGEGT.

The genes are TRBV20-1 and TRBJ2-1, with 8 bases fitting TRBD2. Trimming cost V 5 bases and J 6 bases; bases outside gene matches: 9. CDR3 length: 14 amino acids. The V gene's germline CDR1 is DFQATT and CDR2 SNEGSKA (reference sequence). CDR3 bases: TGCAGTGCTTCGCGGGCGGGAGGCGGCAATGAGCAGTTCTTC. This codes for CSASRAGGGNEQFF.

The CDR3 is CASSFSPRKGTEAFF. The CDR3 DNA reads TGTGCCAGCAGTTTCTCACCCCGTAAGGGCACTGAAGCTTTCTTT. The chain recombines TRBV12-3 or TRBV12-4 with TRBJ1-1; no definite D call. This CDR3 has 15 amino acids. V lost 3 bases to trimming and J lost 4 bases, with 15 bases between them.

The chain has TRBV19 and TRBJ1-2; D ambiguous. Germline CDR1 is LNHDA and CDR2 is SQIVND (reference sequence). V dropped 4 bases and J dropped 2 bases, with 11 bases sitting between them. The CDR3 totals 14 residues. CDR3 sequence reads: CASSKVAQNYGYTF. CDR3 nucleotide sequence: TGTGCCAGTAGTAAAGTGGCTCAGAACTATGGCTACACCTTC.

This clonotype was recorded at least ten times. This sequence joins TRBV29-1 and TRBJ2-4, with D perhaps matching TRBD2 (6 bases). There are 12 residues in the CDR3. Germline lookup yields CDR1 SQVTM and CDR2 ANQGSEA. V shed 4 bases and J shed 7 bases, with 11 bases lying between them. The CDR3 loop reads CSVVGGINIQYF. Written as DNA, the CDR3 is TGCAGCGTTGTAGGAGGGATCAACATTCAGTACTTC.

There are many counts of this clonotype. The chain's CDR3 is CASSPTGTYEQYF. The CDR3, as DNA: TGTGCCAGCTCACCAACGGGGACCTACGAGCAGTACTTC. This sequence joins TRBV18 and TRBJ2-7; maybe TRBD2 (5 bases). V lost 2 bases, J lost 2 bases, and 7 bases lay in between. The CDR3 is 13 residues long. Germline-derived CDR1 and CDR2 are KGHSH and LQKENI.

This clonotype has just a few counts. J is TRBJ2-3 and V is TRBV5-5; possibly TRBD1 or TRBD2 for D (6 bases each). Between the trimmed V and J ends, which lost 1 base and 2 bases, there was a span of 17 bases. There are 17 residues in the CDR3. CDR1 and CDR2 from the germline V gene are SGHKS and YYEKEE (reference sequence). This CDR3 reads CASSLRLRGESTDTQYF. CDR3 sequence (DNA): TGTGCCAGCAGCTTGAGGTTGAGGGGGGAGTCCACAGATACGCAGTATTTT. The full variable domain, in which reference TRBV5-5 and TRBJ2-3 provide the parts outside the CDR3, is DAGVTQSPTHLIKTRGQQVTLRCSPISGHKSVSWYQQVLGQGPQFIFQYYEKEERGRGNFPDRFSARQFPNYSSELNVNALLLGDSALYLCASSLRLRGESTDTQYFGPGTRLTVL.

This clonotype was seen a few times. The chain combines TRBV6-2 or TRBV6-3 with TRBJ2-4, with D unresolved. Germline V gives CDR1 MNHEY, CDR2 SVGEGT. V lost 5 bases to trimming and J lost 6 bases, with 5 bases between them. The CDR3 runs to 11 residues. This CDR3 reads CASSPRNIQYF. The CDR3 DNA is TGTGCCAGCAGTCCCAGAAACATTCAGTACTTC.

This clonotype appeared a few times. The chain joins TRBV5-1 to TRBJ2-7; TRBD2 matches 8 bases. CDR3 length: 15 residues. Germline CDR1 SGHRS, CDR2 YFSETQ. J was trimmed by 1 base and V by 0 bases; bases with no gene match: 3. The CDR3: CASSLDAGGSYEQYF. The CDR3 DNA reads TGCGCCAGCAGCTTGGATGCGGGGGGTTCCTACGAGCAGTACTTC. The variable domain in full, with the rest retrieved from reference TRBV5-1 and TRBJ2-7, is KAGVTQTPRYLIKTRGQQVTLSCSPISGHRSVSWYQQTPGQGLQFLFEYFSETQRNKGNFPGRFSGRQFSNSRSEMNVSTLELGDSALYLCASSLDAGGSYEQYFGPGTRLTVT.

The CDR3 loop is CASSHGTGYTGELFF. The CDR3 DNA sequence: TGCGCCAGCAGTCATGGGACAGGTTACACCGGGGAGCTGTTTTTT. The chain recombines TRBV5-1 with TRBJ2-2; 8 nucleotides align to TRBD1. The CDR3 consists of 15 residues. After removal of 5 bases from V and 3 bases from J, the junction contained 6 bases not matched to a gene. Germline CDR1 is SGHRS and CDR2 is YFSETQ.

In this sample, this clonotype turned up a few times. J is TRBJ2-2 and V is TRBV6-5, with D perhaps matching TRBD2 (6 bases). V lost 2 bases to trimming and J lost 4 bases, with 17 bases between them. CDR1 MNHEY and CDR2 SVGAGI come from the germline V gene. This CDR3 comprises 17 residues. The CDR3 loop reads CASSYTKLAPLTGELFF. The CDR3 nucleotides read TGTGCCAGCAGTTACACAAAGCTAGCGCCCCTCACCGGGGAGCTGTTTTTT.

The V call is TRBV19, the J call TRBJ2-3, with a tentative D call TRBD1 (6 bases). CDR1 is LNHDA, CDR2 SQIVND, per germline (reference sequence). CDR3 length: 14 amino acids. V lost 7 bases, J lost 4 bases, and 15 bases lay in between. CDR3 loop: CASKNGGGSDTQYF. CDR3 sequence (DNA): TGTGCCAGTAAGAATGGGGGCGGCTCAGATACGCAGTATTTT.

V is TRBV7-9 and J is TRBJ2-1; 7 bases map to TRBD2. V shed 1 base, J shed 3 bases, and the junction held 6 bases outside the gene matches. Germline CDR1 and CDR2: SEHNR and FQNEAQ (reference sequence). The CDR3 loop spans 16 amino acids. The CDR3 spells CASSLGFGLDYNEQFF. The CDR3 bases are TGTGCCAGCAGCTTAGGATTCGGACTAGACTACAATGAGCAGTTCTTC.

This rearrangement joins TRBV12-3 or TRBV12-4 to TRBJ2-5, with 12 bases identical to TRBD1. CDR3 length: 14 residues. The V segment lost 10 bases and the J segment 4 bases; nucleotides outside the gene matches: 7. CDR3 sequence: CAIAGQGAGETQYF. As DNA, the CDR3 is TGTGCCATTGCGGGACAGGGGGCGGGAGAGACCCAGTACTTC.

The chain is built from TRBV11-3 and TRBJ2-2; D possibly uses TRBD1 or TRBD2 (5 bases each). The V gene lost 6 bases and the J gene lost 5 bases, with 10 bases spanning the gap. CDR3 size: 13 residues. Germline V gives CDR1 SGHNT, CDR2 YENEEA. The CDR3, as DNA: TGTGCCAGCAGTCGGGGCTGGACCGGGGAGCTGTTTTTT. Its translation is CASSRGWTGELFF.

V and J are TRBV14 and TRBJ1-1, with D unclear. Germline values: CDR1 SGHDN, CDR2 FVKESK. CDR3 length: 18 residues. The V gene lost 1 base and the J gene lost 3 bases, with 21 bases spanning the gap. CDR3 protein: CASSQGSGWEEVDTEAFF. The DNA for the CDR3 is TGTGCCAGCAGCCAAGGGTCGGGGTGGGAAGAGGTCGACACTGAAGCTTTCTTT.

The CDR3 sequence is CASSSFRNTGELFF. In DNA form, the CDR3 reads TGTGCCAGCAGTTCATTCAGGAACACCGGGGAGCTGTTTTTT. J is TRBJ2-2 and V is TRBV27; D gene unclear. Trimming pared 4 bases from V and 1 base from J, leaving 7 bases between. The V gene's germline CDR1 is MNHEY and CDR2 SMNVEV (reference sequence). The CDR3 runs to 14 residues.

The chain uses TRBV6-1 and TRBJ2-7; D unclear. The V end lost 4 bases, the J end lost 5 bases, and 15 bases lay between the germline ends. CDR1 is MNHNS and CDR2 is SASEGT in the germline V gene. The CDR3 totals 14 residues. This CDR3 is CASSGGRLANEQYF. As DNA, the CDR3 is TGTGCCAGCAGTGGAGGCAGGTTGGCCAACGAGCAGTACTTC.

In this sample, this clonotype turned up a few times. The rearrangement uses TRBV7-3 and TRBJ2-3; D possibly uses TRBD1 or TRBD2 (5 bases each). CDR1 SGHTA and CDR2 FQGTGA come from the germline V gene. CDR3 length: 14 residues. The V end lost 2 bases, the J end lost 2 bases, and 8 bases lay between the germline ends. Here the CDR3 reads CASSLGGNTDTQYF. The CDR3, as DNA: TGTGCCAGCAGCTTAGGGGGTAACACAGATACGCAGTATTTT.

V gene TRBV27 combines with J gene TRBJ2-1, with D uncertain. The germline V gene encodes CDR1 MNHEY and CDR2 SMNVEV (reference sequence). Deletions cut 2 bases from V and 2 bases from J, with 10 bases between. The CDR3 has 15 residues. CDR3 region: CASSLRGQAYNEQFF. In nucleotides, the CDR3 is TGTGCCAGCAGTTTACGAGGCCAAGCCTACAATGAGCAGTTCTTC.

This clonotype has a handful of counts. This sequence joins TRBV5-1 and TRBJ2-3, with 11 bases that match TRBD2. CDR1 and CDR2 (germline): SGHRS, YFSETQ. The CDR3 extends over 17 amino acids. V shed 4 bases and J 5 bases; nucleotides not matched to a gene: 12. CDR3 bases: TGCGCCAGCAGCCTAAGTAGCGGGAGGGCCCGGGGAGATACGCAGTATTTT. Protein sequence: CASSLSSGRARGDTQYF.

The chain uses TRBV15 and TRBJ1-5, with a tentative D call TRBD1 (6 bases). Between the trimmed V and J ends, which lost 6 bases and 1 base, there was a span of 10 bases. CDR1 LNHNV and CDR2 YYDKDF come from the germline V gene (reference sequence). The CDR3 covers 14 residues. CDR3 region: CATRNRESNQPQHF. Written as DNA, the CDR3 is TGTGCCACCAGAAACAGGGAGAGCAATCAGCCCCAGCATTTT. Filled out from reference TRBV15 and TRBJ1-5, the complete variable domain reads DAMVIQNPRYQVTQFGKPVTLSCSQTLNHNVMYWYQQKSSQAPKLLFHYYDKDFNNEADTPDNFQSRRPNTSFCFLDIRSPGLGDTAMYLCATRNRESNQPQHFGDGTRLSIL.